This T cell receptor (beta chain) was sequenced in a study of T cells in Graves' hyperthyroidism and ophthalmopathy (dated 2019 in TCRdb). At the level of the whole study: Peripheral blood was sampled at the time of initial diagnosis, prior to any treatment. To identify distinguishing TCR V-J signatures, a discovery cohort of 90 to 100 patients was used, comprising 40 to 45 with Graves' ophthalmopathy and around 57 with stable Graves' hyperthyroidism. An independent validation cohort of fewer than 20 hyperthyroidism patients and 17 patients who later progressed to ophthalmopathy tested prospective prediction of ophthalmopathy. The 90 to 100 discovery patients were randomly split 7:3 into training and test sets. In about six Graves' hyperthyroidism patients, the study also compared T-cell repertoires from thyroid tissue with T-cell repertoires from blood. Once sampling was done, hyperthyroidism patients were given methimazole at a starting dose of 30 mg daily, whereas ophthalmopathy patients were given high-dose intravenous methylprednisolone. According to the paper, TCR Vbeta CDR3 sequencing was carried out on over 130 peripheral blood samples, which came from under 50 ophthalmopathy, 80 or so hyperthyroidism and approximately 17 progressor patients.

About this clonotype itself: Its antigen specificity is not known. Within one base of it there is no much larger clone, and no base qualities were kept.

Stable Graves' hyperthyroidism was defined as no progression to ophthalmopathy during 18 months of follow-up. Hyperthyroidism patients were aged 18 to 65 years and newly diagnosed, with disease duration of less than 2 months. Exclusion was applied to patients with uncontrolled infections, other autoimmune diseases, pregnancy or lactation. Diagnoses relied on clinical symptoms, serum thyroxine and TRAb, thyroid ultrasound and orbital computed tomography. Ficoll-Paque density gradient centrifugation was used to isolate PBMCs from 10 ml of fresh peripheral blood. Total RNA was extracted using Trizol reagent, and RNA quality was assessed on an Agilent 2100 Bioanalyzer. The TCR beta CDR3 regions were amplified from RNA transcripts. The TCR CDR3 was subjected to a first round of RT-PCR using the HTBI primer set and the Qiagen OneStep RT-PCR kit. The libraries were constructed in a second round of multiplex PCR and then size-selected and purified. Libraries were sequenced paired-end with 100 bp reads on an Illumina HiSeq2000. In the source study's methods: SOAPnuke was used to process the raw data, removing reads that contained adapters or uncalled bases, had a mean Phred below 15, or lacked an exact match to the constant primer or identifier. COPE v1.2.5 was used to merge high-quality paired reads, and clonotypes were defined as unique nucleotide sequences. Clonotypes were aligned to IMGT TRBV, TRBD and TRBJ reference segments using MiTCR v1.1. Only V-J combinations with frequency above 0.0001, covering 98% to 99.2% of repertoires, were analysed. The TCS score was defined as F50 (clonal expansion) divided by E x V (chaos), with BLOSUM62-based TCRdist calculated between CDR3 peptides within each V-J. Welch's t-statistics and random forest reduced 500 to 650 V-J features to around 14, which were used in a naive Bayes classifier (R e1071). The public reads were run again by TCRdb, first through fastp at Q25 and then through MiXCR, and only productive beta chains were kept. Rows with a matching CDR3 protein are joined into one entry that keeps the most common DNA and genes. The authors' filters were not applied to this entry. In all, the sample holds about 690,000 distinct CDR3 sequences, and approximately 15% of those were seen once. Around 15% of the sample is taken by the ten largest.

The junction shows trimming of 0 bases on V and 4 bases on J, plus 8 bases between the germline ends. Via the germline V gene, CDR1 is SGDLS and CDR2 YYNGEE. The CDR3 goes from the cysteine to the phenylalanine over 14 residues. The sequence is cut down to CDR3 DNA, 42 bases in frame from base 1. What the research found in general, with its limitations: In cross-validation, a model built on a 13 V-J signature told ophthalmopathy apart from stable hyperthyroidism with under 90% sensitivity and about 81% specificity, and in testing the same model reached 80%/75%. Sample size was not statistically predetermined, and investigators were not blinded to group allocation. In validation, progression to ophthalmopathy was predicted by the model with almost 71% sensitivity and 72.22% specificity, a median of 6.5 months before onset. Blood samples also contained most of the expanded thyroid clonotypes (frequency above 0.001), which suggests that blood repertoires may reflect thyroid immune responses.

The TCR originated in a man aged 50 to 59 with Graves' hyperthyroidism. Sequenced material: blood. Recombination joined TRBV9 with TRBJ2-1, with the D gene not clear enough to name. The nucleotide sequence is TGTGCCAGCAGCGTAGGCGGTCCGTACAATGAGCAGTTCTTC. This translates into CASSVGGPYNEQFF.